The rows below give T cell receptor beta chains drawn from one sample of a study of OX40 agonist ivuxolimab in advanced cancers. The assay was immunoSEQ multiplex PCR, and TCRdb's table has in-frame clones only and misses some. The sample includes tens of thousands of clones, approximately 89% of them seen just once. The sequenced sample was CD4+ or CD8+ T cells sorted from blood, obtained in a trial of the OX40 agonist ivuxolimab. Receptors were obtained from an adult with an advanced solid tumor such as melanoma, head and neck, liver or kidney cancer. Both conserved end residues are part of each CDR3. D genes are given only for firm matches. Where a row states a size, it is once, few, many or the class of an expanded clone; other rows omit it.

clone_size | j_call | d_call | v_call | cdr3_aa | cdr3_nt
. | TRBJ2-7 | TRBD1 | TRBV7-2 | CASSFWGTEKYEQYF | TGTGCCAGCAGCTTCTGGGGGACAGAGAAATACGAGCAGTACTTC
. | TRBJ2-3 | . | TRBV5-1 | CASSRGDEGSTDTQYF | TGCGCCAGCAGCCGCGGTGATGAGGGGAGCACAGATACGCAGTATTTT
. | TRBJ1-5 | . | TRBV5-1 | CASSLEGLTGPQHF | TGCGCCAGCAGCTTGGAGGGGCTCACAGGGCCCCAGCATTTT
. | TRBJ1-2 | . | TRBV6-1 | CASTVGQFYGYTF | TGTGCCAGCACTGTAGGACAGTTCTATGGCTACACCTTC
. | TRBJ1-5 | TRBD1 | TRBV28 | CASSEGTGTGGNQPQHF | TGTGCCAGCAGTGAGGGAACCGGGACAGGGGGCAATCAGCCCCAGCATTTT
. | TRBJ1-4 | TRBD1 | TRBV28 | CASSWGQGREKLFF | TGTGCCAGCAGTTGGGGACAGGGGAGAGAAAAACTGTTTTTT
few | TRBJ1-5 | TRBD1 | TRBV19 | CASSEGQPQPQHF | TGTGCCAGTAGTGAGGGACAGCCCCAGCCCCAGCATTTT
. | TRBJ2-7 | TRBD2 | TRBV15 | CATSRVRGAGEQYF | TGTGCCACCAGCAGAGTGCGGGGGGCGGGGGAGCAGTACTTC
. | TRBJ1-4 | TRBD1 | TRBV28 | CASKTGTGNEKLFF | TGTGCCTCCAAGACCGGGACAGGGAATGAAAAACTGTTTTTT
. | TRBJ2-7 | . | TRBV30 | CAWTGDTSYEQYF | TGTGCCTGGACCGGGGACACCTCCTACGAGCAGTACTTC
few | TRBJ1-5 | . | TRBV10-2 | CASSESSRADQPQHF | TGCGCCAGCAGTGAGTCATCCAGGGCTGATCAGCCCCAGCATTTT
. | TRBJ2-3 | . | TRBV18 | CASTSAGDTQYF | TGTGCCAGCACCTCGGCGGGAGATACGCAGTATTTT
. | TRBJ2-3 | . | TRBV9 | CASRPVGVSTDTQYF | TGTGCCAGCAGGCCGGTGGGGGTTAGTACAGATACGCAGTATTTT
. | TRBJ1-1 | TRBD1 | TRBV7-9 | CASGQGVDTEAFF | TGTGCCAGCGGACAGGGGGTAGACACTGAAGCTTTCTTT
. | TRBJ2-3 | . | TRBV10-1 | CASADGLHPTDTQYF | TGCGCCAGCGCCGACGGACTCCACCCCACAGATACGCAGTATTTT
. | TRBJ2-7 | . | TRBV11-3 | CASSLVAGSYEQYF | TGTGCCAGCAGCTTAGTGGCGGGGTCCTACGAGCAGTACTTC
once | TRBJ2-3 | . | TRBV6-7 | CASSYSEGAQYF | TGTGCCAGCAGTTACTCAGAGGGTGCGCAGTATTTT
. | TRBJ1-3 | . | TRBV28 | CASSSEGGGNTIYF | TGTGCCAGCAGTTCGGAGGGAGGCGGAAACACCATATATTTT
. | TRBJ2-5 | . | TRBV5-1 | CASSSLLGGETQYF | TGCGCCAGCAGCAGCCTATTGGGGGGAGAGACCCAGTACTTC
. | TRBJ2-7 | . | TRBV19 | CASSIQALHEQYF | TGTGCCAGTAGTATCCAGGCCCTTCACGAGCAGTACTTC
. | TRBJ2-7 | TRBD2 | TRBV7-8 | CASSEGLAGISYEQYF | TGTGCCAGCAGCGAAGGACTAGCGGGGATCTCCTACGAGCAGTACTTC
. | TRBJ1-3 | . | TRBV12-5 | CASGNQGNTIYF | TGTGCTAGTGGTAACCAGGGAAACACCATATATTTT
. | TRBJ1-5 | TRBD1 | TRBV28 | CASSLFSGGVQPQHF | TGTGCCAGCAGTTTATTTTCAGGGGGCGTTCAGCCCCAGCATTTT
. | TRBJ2-7 | TRBD2 | TRBV28 | CASRAGDYSYEQYF | TGTGCCAGTAGGGCGGGGGATTATTCCTACGAGCAGTACTTC
. | TRBJ1-2 | . | TRBV6-5 | CASSYSGGWSGGYTF | TGTGCCAGCAGTTACTCCGGGGGCTGGAGTGGCGGCTACACCTTC